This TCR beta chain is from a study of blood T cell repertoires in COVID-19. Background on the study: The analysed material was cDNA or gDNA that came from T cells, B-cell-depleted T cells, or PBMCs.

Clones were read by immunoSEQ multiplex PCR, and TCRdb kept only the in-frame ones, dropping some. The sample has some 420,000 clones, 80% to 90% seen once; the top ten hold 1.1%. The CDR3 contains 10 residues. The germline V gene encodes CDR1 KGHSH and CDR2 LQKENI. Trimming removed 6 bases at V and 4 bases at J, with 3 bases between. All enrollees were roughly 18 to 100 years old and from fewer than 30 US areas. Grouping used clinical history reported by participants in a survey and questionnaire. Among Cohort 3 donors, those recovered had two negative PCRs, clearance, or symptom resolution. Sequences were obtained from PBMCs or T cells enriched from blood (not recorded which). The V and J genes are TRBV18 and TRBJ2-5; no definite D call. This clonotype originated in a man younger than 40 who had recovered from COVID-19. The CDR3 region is CASSIETQYF. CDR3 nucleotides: TGTGCCAGCTCTATAGAGACCCAGTACTTC.